This T cell receptor (beta chain) was documented in a study of technical replicates of blood from several donors. Only in-frame clones appear in the TCRdb table, and some are missing; sequencing was by immunoSEQ multiplex PCR. The table lists more than 90,000 clones, almost 96% of them singletons. Germline-derived CDR1 and CDR2 are SGHDT and YYEEEE. V was shortened by 1 base and J by 5 bases, with 18 bases between the two germline ends. CDR3 length: 16 residues. The V gene is TRBV5-6, the J gene TRBJ2-5, with D perhaps TRBD1 (5 bases). Material: T cells isolated from PBMCs. This TCR derives from a human donor in good health. CDR3 residues: CASSLPLGPKGETQYF. The CDR3 DNA reads as TGTGCCAGCAGCTTGCCGTTGGGGCCCAAGGGTGAGACCCAGTACTTC.